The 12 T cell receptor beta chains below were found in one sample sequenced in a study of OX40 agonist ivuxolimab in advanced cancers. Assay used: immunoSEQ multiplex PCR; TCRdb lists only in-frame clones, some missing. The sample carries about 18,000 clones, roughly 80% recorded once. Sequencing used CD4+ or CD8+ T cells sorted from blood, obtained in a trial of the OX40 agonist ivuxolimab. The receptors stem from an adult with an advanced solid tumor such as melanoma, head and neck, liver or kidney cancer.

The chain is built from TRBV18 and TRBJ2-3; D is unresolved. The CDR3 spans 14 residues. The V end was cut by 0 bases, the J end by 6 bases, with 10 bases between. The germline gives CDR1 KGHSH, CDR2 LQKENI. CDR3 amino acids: CASSPPGKMDTQYF. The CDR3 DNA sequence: TGTGCCAGCTCACCACCGGGGAAAATGGATACGCAGTATTTT.

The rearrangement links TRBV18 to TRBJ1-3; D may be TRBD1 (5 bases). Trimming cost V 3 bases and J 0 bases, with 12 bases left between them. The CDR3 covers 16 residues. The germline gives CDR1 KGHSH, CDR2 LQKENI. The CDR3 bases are TGTGCCAGCTCACCGGCGGGACTACTCTCTGGAAACACCATATATTTT. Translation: CASSPAGLLSGNTIYF.

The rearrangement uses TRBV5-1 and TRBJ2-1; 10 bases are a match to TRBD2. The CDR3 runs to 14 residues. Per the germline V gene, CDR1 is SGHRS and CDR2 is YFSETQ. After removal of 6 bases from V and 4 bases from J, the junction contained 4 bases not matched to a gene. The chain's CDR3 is CASTQREGYNEQFF. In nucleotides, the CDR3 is TGCGCCAGCACACAGCGGGAGGGGTACAATGAGCAGTTCTTC.

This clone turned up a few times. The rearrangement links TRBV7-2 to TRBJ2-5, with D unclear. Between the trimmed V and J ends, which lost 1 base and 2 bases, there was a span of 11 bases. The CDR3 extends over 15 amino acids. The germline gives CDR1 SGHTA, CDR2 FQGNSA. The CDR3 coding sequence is TGTGCCAGCAGCTTAGGGTCTCTTGCGCAAGAGACCCAGTACTTC. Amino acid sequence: CASSLGSLAQETQYF. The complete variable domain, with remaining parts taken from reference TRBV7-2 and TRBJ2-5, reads GAGVSQSPSNKVTEKGKDVELRCDPISGHTALYWYRQSLGQGLEFLIYFQGNSAPDKSGLPSDRFSAERTGGSVSTLTIQRTQQEDSAVYLCASSLGSLAQETQYFGPGTRLLVL.

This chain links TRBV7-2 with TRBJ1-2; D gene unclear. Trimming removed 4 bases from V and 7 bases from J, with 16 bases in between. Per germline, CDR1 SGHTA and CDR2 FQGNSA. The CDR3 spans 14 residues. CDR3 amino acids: CASSYMTPGFGYTF. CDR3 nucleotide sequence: TGTGCCAGCAGCTACATGACCCCGGGCTTTGGCTACACCTTC.

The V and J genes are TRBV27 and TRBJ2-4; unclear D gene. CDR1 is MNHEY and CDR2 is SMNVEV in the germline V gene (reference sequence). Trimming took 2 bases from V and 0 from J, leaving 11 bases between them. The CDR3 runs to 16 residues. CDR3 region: CASSLQAKLAKNIQYF. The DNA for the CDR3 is TGTGCCAGCAGTTTACAGGCTAAATTAGCCAAAAACATTCAGTACTTC.

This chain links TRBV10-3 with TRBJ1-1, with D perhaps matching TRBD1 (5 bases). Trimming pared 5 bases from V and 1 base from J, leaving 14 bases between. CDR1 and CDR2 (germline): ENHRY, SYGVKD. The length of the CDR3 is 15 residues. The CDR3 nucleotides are TGTGCCATCAGTCCAACCGGGACGGGGAACACTGAAGCTTTCTTT. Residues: CAISPTGTGNTEAFF.

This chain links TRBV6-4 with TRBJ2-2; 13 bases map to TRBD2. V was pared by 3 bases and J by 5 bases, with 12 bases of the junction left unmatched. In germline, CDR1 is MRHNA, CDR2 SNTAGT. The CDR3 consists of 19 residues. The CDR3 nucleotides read TGTGCCAGCAGTGAGAACAGCGGGACTAGCGGGACCCCAACCGGGGAGCTGTTTTTT. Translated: CASSENSGTSGTPTGELFF.

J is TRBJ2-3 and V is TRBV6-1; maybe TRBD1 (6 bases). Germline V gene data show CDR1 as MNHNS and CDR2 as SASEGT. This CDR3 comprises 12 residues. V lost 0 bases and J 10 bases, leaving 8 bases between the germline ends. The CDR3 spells CASSEAGAAQYF. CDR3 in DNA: TGTGCCAGCAGTGAAGCGGGGGCGGCGCAGTATTTT.

As DNA, the CDR3 is TGTGCCAGCAGCTTATATTACCAGGGTGAATCTCGGGGCTACACCTTC. Protein product: CASSLYYQGESRGYTF. The chain combines TRBV7-2 with TRBJ1-2, with a tentative D call TRBD1 (5 bases). The CDR3 is made up of 16 amino acids. Trimming took off 2 bases at V and 8 bases at J, with 21 bases between the two ends. Looked up from germline, CDR1 is SGHTA and CDR2 is FQGNSA.

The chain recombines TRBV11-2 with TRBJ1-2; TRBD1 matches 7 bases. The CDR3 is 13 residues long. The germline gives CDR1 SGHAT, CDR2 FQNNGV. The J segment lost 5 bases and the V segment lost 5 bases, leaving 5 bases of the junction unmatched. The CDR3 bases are TGTGCCAGCAGCCAGGGGGGGAAATATGGCTACACCTTC. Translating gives CASSQGGKYGYTF.

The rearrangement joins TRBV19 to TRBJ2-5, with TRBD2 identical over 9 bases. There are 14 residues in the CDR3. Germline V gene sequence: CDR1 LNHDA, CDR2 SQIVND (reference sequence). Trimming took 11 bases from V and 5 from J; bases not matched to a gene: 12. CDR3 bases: TGTGCCTCCAAAAAGGCTAGCGGGGCGGAGACCCAGTACTTC. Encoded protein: CASKKASGAETQYF.